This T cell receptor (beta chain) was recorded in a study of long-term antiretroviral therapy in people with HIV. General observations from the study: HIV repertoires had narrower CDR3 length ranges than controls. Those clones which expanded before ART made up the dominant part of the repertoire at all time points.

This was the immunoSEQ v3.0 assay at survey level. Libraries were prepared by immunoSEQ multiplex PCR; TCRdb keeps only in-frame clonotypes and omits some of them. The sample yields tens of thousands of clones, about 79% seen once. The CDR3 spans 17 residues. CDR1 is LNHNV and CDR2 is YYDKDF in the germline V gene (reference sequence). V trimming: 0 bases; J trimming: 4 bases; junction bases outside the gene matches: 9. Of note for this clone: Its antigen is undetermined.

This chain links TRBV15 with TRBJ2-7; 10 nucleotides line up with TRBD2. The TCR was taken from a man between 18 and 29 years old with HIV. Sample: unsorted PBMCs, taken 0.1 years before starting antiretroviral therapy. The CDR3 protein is CATSRDSTGLAEYEQYF. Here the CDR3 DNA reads TGTGCCACCAGCAGAGATTCAACCGGACTAGCGGAATACGAGCAGTACTTC. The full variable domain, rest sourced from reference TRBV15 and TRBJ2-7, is DAMVIQNPRYQVTQFGKPVTLSCSQTLNHNVMYWYQQKSSQAPKLLFHYYDKDFNNEADTPDNFQSRRPNTSFCFLDIRSPGLGDTAMYLCATSRDSTGLAEYEQYFGPGTRLTVT.